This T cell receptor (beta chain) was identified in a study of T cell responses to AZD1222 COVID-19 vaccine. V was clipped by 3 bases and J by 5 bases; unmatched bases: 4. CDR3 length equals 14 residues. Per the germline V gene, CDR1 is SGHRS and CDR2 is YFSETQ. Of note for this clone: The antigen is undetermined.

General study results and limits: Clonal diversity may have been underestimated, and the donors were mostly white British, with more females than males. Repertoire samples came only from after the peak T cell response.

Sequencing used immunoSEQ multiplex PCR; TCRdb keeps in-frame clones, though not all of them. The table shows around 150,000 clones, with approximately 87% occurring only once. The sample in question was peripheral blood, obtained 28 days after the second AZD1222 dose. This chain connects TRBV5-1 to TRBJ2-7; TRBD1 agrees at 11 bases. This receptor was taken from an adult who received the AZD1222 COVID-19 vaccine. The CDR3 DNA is TGCGCCAGCAGCTCGGGACAGGGGGTAGACGAGCAGTACTTC. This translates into CASSSGQGVDEQYF.